Here is one TCR beta chain with its context. RNA transcripts gave rise to amplified TCR beta CDR3 regions. First-round RT-PCR with HTBI primers amplified the TCR CDR3 region. TCRdb itself ran the multiplex PCR reads through MiXCR, one entry per CDR3 protein. The table shows around 380,000 distinct CDR3 sequences, with roughly 14% occurring only once. These data are taken from a study of T cells in Graves' hyperthyroidism and ophthalmopathy. Based on clinical symptoms, serum thyroxine and TRAb, thyroid ultrasound and orbital computed tomography, diagnoses were reached. When hyperthyroidism was first diagnosed, the blood sample was taken, preceding any ophthalmopathy symptoms. PBMCs were collected from an approximately 10 ml volume of fresh peripheral blood. The sequencing input was blood. The TCR comes from a man aged 25-40 years with Graves' hyperthyroidism that later progressed to Graves' ophthalmopathy.

The CDR3 protein is CASSLAPAGDTGELFF. CDR3 nucleotide sequence: TGTGCCAGCAGCTTAGCGCCGGCAGGGGATACCGGGGAGCTGTTTTTT. The chain couples TRBV7-6 to TRBJ2-2; TRBD1 is a possible D gene (6 bases). CDR1 and CDR2 from the germline V gene are SGHVS and FNYEAQ. The germline V and J ends were trimmed by 0 bases and 5 bases, with 13 bases remaining between them. This CDR3 is built from 16 residues.